Listed here are 13 T cell receptor beta chains from one sample, sequenced in a study of CXCR3-negative and CXCR3-positive naive CD8 T cells. Findings of the study overall: Naive cells positive for CXCR3 carried more hydrophobic TRB CDR3s than CXCR3-negative ones.

UMI-labeled TRB cDNA libraries were prepared by 5' RACE. TCRdb re-called the 5' RACE reads; every CDR3 protein appears as one record, without DNA. Its table lists around 65,000 distinct CDR3 sequences. For these TCRs, the target antigens are not known. The material sequenced was naive CXCR3+ CD8+ T cells from blood. Subset indicated: CD45RO-CCR7+CD27+CD95- naive CD8+ T cells expressing CXCR3 (TNR3+). The receptors come from a human donor in good health. Some clones in this sample may be carry-over from other donors' samples.

The J gene is TRBJ2-7, the V gene TRBV7-2; checking the TCRdb D call of TRBD1 is not possible without DNA. This CDR3 spans 15 amino acids. The germline V gene has CDR1 SGHTA and CDR2 FQGNSA. CDR3 amino acids: CASSLGTGSSYEQYF.

The chain has TRBV6-5 and TRBJ1-5; TCRdb gives TRBD1 as the D gene, but with no DNA this cannot be confirmed. The CDR3 consists of 18 residues. In germline, CDR1 is MNHEY, CDR2 SVGAGI. CDR3 residues: CASSSGTGGKYSNQPQHF.

The CDR3 is CSVEGGFRQGGGYTF. The chain is built from TRBV29-1 and TRBJ1-2; TCRdb names TRBD1, which stays unverified in the absence of DNA. This CDR3 has 15 amino acids. The germline CDR1 and CDR2 sequences are SQVTM and ANQGSEA. The complete variable domain, with remaining parts taken from reference TRBV29-1 and TRBJ1-2, reads SAVISQKPSRDICQRGTSLTIQCQVDSQVTMMFWYRQQPGQSLTLIATANQGSEATYESGFVIDKFPISRPNLTFSTLTVSNMSPEDSSIYLCSVEGGFRQGGGYTFGSGTRLTVV.

V is TRBV25-1 and J is TRBJ1-4. This CDR3 spans 14 amino acids. Looked up from germline, CDR1 is MGHDK and CDR2 is SYGVNS. The CDR3 reads CASSIGATNEKLFF.

The chain links TRBV6-2 or TRBV6-3 to TRBJ2-2; TCRdb lists TRBD1, though no DNA is available to test this call. The CDR3 contains 15 residues. Germline V gene lookup returns CDR1 MNHEY and CDR2 SVGEGT. The CDR3 is CASRGVTGNTGELFF.

The V and J genes are TRBV6-5 and TRBJ2-1; TCRdb's D call, TRBD1, is unchecked because there is no DNA. Germline V gives CDR1 MNHEY, CDR2 SVGAGI. This CDR3 spans 13 amino acids. The CDR3 reads CASSYSFREKQFF.

The J gene is TRBJ2-1, the V gene TRBV19; TCRdb's D call, TRBD1, is unchecked because there is no DNA. Germline CDR1 reads LNHDA; CDR2 reads SQIVND (reference sequence). This CDR3 is 16 amino acids long. The CDR3 loop is CASSIGGRGQYNEQFF.

This rearrangement joins TRBV7-2 to TRBJ1-2; TCRdb returns TRBD1, unconfirmable since there is no DNA. The CDR3 is 17 amino acids. The V gene's germline CDR1 is SGHTA and CDR2 FQGNSA. CDR3 in amino acids: CASSQEAPGVIHYGYTF. Full variable domain (outside the CDR3, taken from reference TRBV7-2 and TRBJ1-2): GAGVSQSPSNKVTEKGKDVELRCDPISGHTALYWYRQSLGQGLEFLIYFQGNSAPDKSGLPSDRFSAERTGGSVSTLTIQRTQQEDSAVYLCASSQEAPGVIHYGYTFGSGTRLTVV.

V usage is TRBV7-6 and J usage is TRBJ2-3; TCRdb picks TRBD1, but there is no DNA to check that call. Per the germline V gene, CDR1 is SGHVS and CDR2 is FNYEAQ. The CDR3 totals 18 residues. CDR3 in amino acids: CASSPKARQGAHTDTQYF.

According to its frequency, this clonotype is medium-sized. The chain carries TRBV7-7 and TRBJ2-5. The CDR3 consists of 14 residues. Germline V CDR1 and CDR2: SSHAT, FNYEAQ (reference sequence). CDR3 protein: CASSQTGNQETQYF.

The chain employs TRBV7-3 and TRBJ2-7; TCRdb calls TRBD1, which cannot be checked without DNA. The germline CDR1 and CDR2 sequences are SGHTA and FQGTGA. The CDR3 length is 15 residues. CDR3 loop: CASSLATGLGYEQYF. The full variable domain, rest sourced from reference TRBV7-3 and TRBJ2-7, is GAGVSQTPSNKVTEKGKYVELRCDPISGHTALYWYRQSLGQGPEFLIYFQGTGAADDSGLPNDRFFAVRPEGSVSTLKIQRTERGDSAVYLCASSLATGLGYEQYFGPGTRLTVT.

The gene calls are TRBV4-3 and TRBJ1-2; TCRdb returns TRBD1, unconfirmable since there is no DNA. This CDR3 comprises 15 residues. Per the germline V gene, CDR1 is LGHNA and CDR2 is YSLEER. The CDR3: CASSQDSGPNYGYTF.

The rearrangement links TRBV7-9 to TRBJ2-5; the TRBD1 assignment by TCRdb is unverifiable without DNA. The CDR3 has 16 residues. The V gene's germline CDR1 is SEHNR and CDR2 FQNEAQ (reference sequence). The CDR3 sequence is CASSLRGTGGKETQYF.